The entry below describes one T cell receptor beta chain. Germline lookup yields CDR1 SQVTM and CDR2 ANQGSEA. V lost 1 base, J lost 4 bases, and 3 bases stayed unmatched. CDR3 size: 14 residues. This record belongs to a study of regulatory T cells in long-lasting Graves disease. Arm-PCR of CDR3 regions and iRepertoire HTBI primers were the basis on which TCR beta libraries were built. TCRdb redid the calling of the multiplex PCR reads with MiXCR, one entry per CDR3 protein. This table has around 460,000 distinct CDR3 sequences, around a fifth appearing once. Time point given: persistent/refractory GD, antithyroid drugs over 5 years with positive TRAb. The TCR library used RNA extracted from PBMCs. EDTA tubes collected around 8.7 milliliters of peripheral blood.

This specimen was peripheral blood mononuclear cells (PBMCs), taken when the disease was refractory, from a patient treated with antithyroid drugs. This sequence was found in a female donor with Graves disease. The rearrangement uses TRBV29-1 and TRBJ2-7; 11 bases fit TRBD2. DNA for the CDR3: TGCAGCGTTGAAGTAGCGGGGGGGCAGTACGAGCAGTACTTC. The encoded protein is CSVEVAGGQYEQYF.